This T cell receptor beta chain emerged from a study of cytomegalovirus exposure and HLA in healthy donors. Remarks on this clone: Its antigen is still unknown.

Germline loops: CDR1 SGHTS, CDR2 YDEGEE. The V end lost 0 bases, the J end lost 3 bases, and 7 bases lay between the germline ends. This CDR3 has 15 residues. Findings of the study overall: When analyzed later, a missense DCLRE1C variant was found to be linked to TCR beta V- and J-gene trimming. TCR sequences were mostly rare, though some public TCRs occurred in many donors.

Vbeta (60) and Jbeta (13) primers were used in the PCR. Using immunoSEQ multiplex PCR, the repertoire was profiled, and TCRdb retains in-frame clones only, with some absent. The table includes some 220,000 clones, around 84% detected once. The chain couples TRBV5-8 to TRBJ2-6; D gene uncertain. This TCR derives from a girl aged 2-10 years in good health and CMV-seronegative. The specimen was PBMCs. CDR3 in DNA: TGTGCCAGCAGCTTGGGCAGGCGTGGGGCCAACGTCCTGACTTTC. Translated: CASSLGRRGANVLTF. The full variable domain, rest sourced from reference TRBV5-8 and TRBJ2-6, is EAGVTQSPTHLIKTRGQQATLRCSPISGHTSVYWYQQALGLGLQFLLWYDEGEERNRGNFPPRFSGRQFPNYSSELNVNALELEDSALYLCASSLGRRGANVLTFGAGSRLTVL.